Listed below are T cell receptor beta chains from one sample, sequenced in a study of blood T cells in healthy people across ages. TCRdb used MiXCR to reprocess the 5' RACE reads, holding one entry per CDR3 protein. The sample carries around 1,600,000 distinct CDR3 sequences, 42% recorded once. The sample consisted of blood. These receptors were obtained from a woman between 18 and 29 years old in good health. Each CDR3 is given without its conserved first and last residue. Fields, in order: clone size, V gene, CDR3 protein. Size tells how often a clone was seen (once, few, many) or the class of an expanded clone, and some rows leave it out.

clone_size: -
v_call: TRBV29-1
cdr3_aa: SVEKEPTNTGELF

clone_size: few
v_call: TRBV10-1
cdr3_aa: ASSEYRGWTGELF

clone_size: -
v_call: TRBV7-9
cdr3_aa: ASSSGTSGRVNEQF

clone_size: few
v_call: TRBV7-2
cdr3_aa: ASIIDRITSYEQY

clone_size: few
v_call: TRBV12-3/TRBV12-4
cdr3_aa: ASSLAPRRAGINEQF

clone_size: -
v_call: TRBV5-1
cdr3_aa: ASSLNSGRGTDTQY

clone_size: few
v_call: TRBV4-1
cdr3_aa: ASSQLASLTDTQY

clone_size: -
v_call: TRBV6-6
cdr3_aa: ASSYEDSGSQPQH

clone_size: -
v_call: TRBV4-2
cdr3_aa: ASSQGGPQAGELF

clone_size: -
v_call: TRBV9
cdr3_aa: ASSVEQGNEQY

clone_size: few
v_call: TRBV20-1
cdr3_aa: SARGGSYSYNEQF

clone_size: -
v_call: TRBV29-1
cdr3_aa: SVEDVTSGTDTQY

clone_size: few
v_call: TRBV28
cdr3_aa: ANRMSERSGTDTQY

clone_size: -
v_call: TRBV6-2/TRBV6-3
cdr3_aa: ASSPFSGVIQETQY

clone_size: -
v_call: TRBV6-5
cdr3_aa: ASRRRDGEAEAF

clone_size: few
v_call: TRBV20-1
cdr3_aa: SVREGPADTQY

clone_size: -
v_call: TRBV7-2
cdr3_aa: ASSVLAGGRGEQY

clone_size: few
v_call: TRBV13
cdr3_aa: ASSSRTSGSWYEQY

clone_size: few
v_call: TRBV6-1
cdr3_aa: ASTPWGSMNTEAF

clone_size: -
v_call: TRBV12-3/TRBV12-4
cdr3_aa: ASSPGSEAYEQY

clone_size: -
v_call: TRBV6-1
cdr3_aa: TSRETIGGGYSGANVLT

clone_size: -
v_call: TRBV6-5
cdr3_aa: ASSSRDSPGLFTGELF

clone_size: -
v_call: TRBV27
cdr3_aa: ANSLSAGGDYGYT

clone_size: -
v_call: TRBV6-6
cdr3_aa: ASSYSRVYDEQY

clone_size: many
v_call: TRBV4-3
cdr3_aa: ASSADVWVPISNRQETQY

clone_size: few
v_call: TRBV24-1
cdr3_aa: ATSDPRRELYNEQF

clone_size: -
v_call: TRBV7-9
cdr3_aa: ASSLAIANEQF

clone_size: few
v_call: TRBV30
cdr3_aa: AWAGTGGSPLH

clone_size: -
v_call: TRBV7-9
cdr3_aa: ASSLGPVVEQF

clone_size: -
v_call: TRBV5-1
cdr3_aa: ASSKTSGSLDTQY

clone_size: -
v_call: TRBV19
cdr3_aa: ASSIAGQGYEQY

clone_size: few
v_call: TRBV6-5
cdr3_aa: ASRDTTDTQY

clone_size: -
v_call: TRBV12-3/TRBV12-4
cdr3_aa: ASSPWGLAGKSSYNEQF

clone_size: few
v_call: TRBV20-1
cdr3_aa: SVPGVSTDTQY

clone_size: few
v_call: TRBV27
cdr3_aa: ASSLGSRNIQY

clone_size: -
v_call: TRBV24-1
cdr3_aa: ATSTSGRLSSYNEQF

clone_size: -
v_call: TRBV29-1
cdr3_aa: SVGHFYEQY

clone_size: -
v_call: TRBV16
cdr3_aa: ASSHRGSGNTIY

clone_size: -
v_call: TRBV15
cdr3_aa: ATSRGNTGIEYGYT

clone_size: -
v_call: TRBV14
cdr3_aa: ASSPFEGTGYT

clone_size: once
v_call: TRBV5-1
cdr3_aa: ASSGSAASSTDTQY

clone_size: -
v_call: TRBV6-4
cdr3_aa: ASSGNSQETQY

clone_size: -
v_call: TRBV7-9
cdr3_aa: ASSFSRGYQETQY

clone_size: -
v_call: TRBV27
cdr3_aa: ASLHCSYEQY

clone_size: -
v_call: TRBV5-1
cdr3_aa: ASSSSTGTKFGEQF

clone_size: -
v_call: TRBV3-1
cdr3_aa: ASSQGGGRYNEQY

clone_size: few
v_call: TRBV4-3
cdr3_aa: ASSQDSPASRGYGYT

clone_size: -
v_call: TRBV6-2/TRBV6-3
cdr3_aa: ASSLNRDSPVGYT

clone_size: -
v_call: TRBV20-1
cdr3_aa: SAQEDLVSGRHQETRY

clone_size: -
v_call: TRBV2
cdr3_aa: ASPSVGRLY

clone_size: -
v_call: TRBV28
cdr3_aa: ASSPPSGYSYEQY

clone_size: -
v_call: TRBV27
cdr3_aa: ASGNRGSYNSPLH

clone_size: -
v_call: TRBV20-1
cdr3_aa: SARETSWADTQY

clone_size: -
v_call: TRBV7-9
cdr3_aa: ASSQLGGENIQY

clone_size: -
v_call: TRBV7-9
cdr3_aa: ASSSGLLSSYNEQY